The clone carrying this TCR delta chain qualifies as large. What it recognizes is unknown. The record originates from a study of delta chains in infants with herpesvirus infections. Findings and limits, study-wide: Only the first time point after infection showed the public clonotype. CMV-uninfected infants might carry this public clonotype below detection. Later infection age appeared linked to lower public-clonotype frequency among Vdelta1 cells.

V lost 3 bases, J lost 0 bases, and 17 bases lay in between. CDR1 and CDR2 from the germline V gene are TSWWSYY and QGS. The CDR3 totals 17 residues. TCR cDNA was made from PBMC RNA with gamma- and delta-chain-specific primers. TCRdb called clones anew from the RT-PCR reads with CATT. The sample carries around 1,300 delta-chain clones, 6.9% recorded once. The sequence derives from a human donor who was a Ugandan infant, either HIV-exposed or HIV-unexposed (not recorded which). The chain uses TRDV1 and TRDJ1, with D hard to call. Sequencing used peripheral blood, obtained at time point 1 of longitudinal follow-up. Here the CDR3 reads CALGDSISRRYTDKLIF. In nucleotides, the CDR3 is TGTGCTCTTGGGGATAGCATCTCCCGGAGGTACACCGATAAACTCATCTTT.